This TCR beta chain emerged from a study of shared clonotypes between healthy human individuals. Study-level points and caveats: All-four-donor shared clonotypes had higher generation probabilities than non-shared clonotypes did.

Clones were sequenced by immunoSEQ multiplex PCR, and TCRdb holds only the in-frame ones, with some missing. The sample holds about 2.4 million clones; more than 80% are singletons and the top ten take around 0.14%. Concerning this clone: Its antigen is unidentified.

The CDR3 spans 13 residues. Germline assignment: CDR1 SEHNR and CDR2 FQNEAQ (reference sequence). Trimming took 5 bases from V and 3 from J, leaving 10 bases between them. The rearrangement joins TRBV7-9 to TRBJ1-2; no definite D call. Sequenced sample: naive CD4+ T cells sorted from blood. Subset indicated: CD45RA+ positively selected. The source of this sequence is a man in his late teens or twenties in good health. The CDR3 protein is CASSVTSYYGYTF. CDR3 sequence (DNA): TGTGCCAGCAGCGTGACAAGCTACTATGGCTACACCTTC.